This is a list of T cell receptor beta chains from one sample in a study of CD8+ T cells in alopecia areata. Repertoires were generated with immunoSEQ multiplex PCR, while TCRdb's copy carries only in-frame clones and drops some. The sample consists of roughly 250,000 clones, approximately 60% of them appearing once. This material consisted of CD4+ T cells sorted from blood, taken around week 53, from a patient treated with tofacitinib. The receptor source for this set is a human donor with alopecia areata. The CDR3 runs from the conserved cysteine through the conserved F or W. The D gene is left open where the match is weak. Only part of the rows carry a size: once, few, many, or a class if the clone is expanded.

V	J	size	D	CDR3	DNA
TRBV5-1	TRBJ1-6	NA	NA	CASSLKNNSPLHF	TGCGCCAGCAGCTTGAAGAATAATTCACCCCTCCACTTT
TRBV10-3	TRBJ2-5	NA	NA	CAINRQIQETQYF	TGTGCCATCAATCGACAGATCCAAGAGACCCAGTACTTC
TRBV29-1	TRBJ1-2	few	NA	CSVEVPPRTYYGYTF	TGCAGCGTTGAAGTCCCCCCCCGTACCTACTATGGCTACACCTTC
TRBV7-2	TRBJ2-1	NA	TRBD2	CASSPRRTSNNEQFF	TGTGCCAGCAGCCCCAGGAGGACTAGTAACAATGAGCAGTTCTTC
TRBV30	TRBJ1-5	few	NA	CAWSVQSNQPQHF	TGTGCCTGGAGTGTACAGAGCAATCAGCCCCAGCATTTT
TRBV30	TRBJ1-1	few	NA	CAWSPTFTEAFF	TGTGCCTGGAGTCCGACATTCACTGAAGCTTTCTTT
TRBV9	TRBJ2-3	NA	NA	CASSVAPWGAGDTQYF	TGTGCCAGCAGCGTAGCCCCCTGGGGGGCAGGGGATACGCAGTATTTT
TRBV30	TRBJ2-7	NA	TRBD1	CAWSGIRGQSHEQYF	TGTGCCTGGAGTGGGATCAGGGGACAGTCTCACGAGCAGTACTTC
TRBV6-5	TRBJ1-2	NA	NA	CASSYSLVSSAGYTF	TGTGCCAGCAGTTACTCACTCGTAAGCTCTGCAGGCTACACCTTC
TRBV7-3	TRBJ2-3	NA	NA	CASSRGSTDTQYF	TGTGCCAGCAGCCGCGGAAGCACAGATACGCAGTATTTT
TRBV29-1	TRBJ2-5	NA	NA	CSVARNQETQYF	TGCAGCGTGGCCCGGAATCAAGAGACCCAGTACTTC
TRBV30	TRBJ1-2	NA	NA	CAWSRGGYTF	TGTGCCTGGAGCCGGGGTGGCTACACCTTC
TRBV11-1	TRBJ2-1	NA	NA	CASSSGWEGDEQFF	TGTGCCAGCAGCTCAGGATGGGAGGGGGATGAGCAGTTCTTC
TRBV29-1	TRBJ1-4	NA	NA	CSVQYAANEKLFF	TGCAGCGTCCAATATGCAGCTAATGAAAAACTGTTTTTT
TRBV27	TRBJ1-1	NA	TRBD1	CASSATGLYTEAFF	TGTGCCAGCAGTGCGACAGGGCTATACACTGAAGCTTTCTTT
TRBV6-1	TRBJ2-2	NA	NA	CASSEVLATGELFF	TGTGCCAGCAGTGAAGTGTTGGCTACCGGGGAGCTGTTTTTT
TRBV18	TRBJ1-2	NA	NA	CASSPKGDGYTF	TGTGCCAGCTCACCAAAAGGTGATGGCTACACCTTC
TRBV30	TRBJ1-6	NA	TRBD1	CAWRDRHSPLHF	TGTGCCTGGAGGGACAGGCATTCACCCCTCCACTTT
TRBV6-5	TRBJ2-7	NA	NA	CASSYSTATYEQYF	TGTGCCAGCAGTTACTCGACGGCAACCTACGAGCAGTACTTC
TRBV5-6	TRBJ1-2	NA	NA	CASSLDTNYGYTF	TGTGCCAGCAGCTTGGATACTAACTATGGCTACACCTTC
TRBV20-1	TRBJ2-7	NA	NA	CSARGVYEQYF	TGCAGTGCCAGGGGAGTGTACGAGCAGTACTTC
TRBV7-2	TRBJ2-5	NA	NA	CASSWTTTQETQYF	TGTGCCAGCAGCTGGACCACTACGCAAGAGACCCAGTACTTC
TRBV5-1	TRBJ2-3	NA	NA	CASSSVGQFITQYF	TGCGCCAGCAGCTCGGTGGGGCAATTCATTACGCAGTATTTT
TRBV9	TRBJ2-3	NA	NA	CASSVGATTDTQYF	TGTGCCAGCAGCGTAGGGGCCACCACAGATACGCAGTATTTT
TRBV5-1	TRBJ1-2	NA	NA	CASSLAGRSGYTF	TGCGCCAGCAGCTTGGCTGGCAGGTCTGGCTACACCTTC
TRBV7-2	TRBJ1-2	few	NA	CASSPGWEDYGYTF	TGTGCCAGCAGCCCAGGGTGGGAGGACTATGGCTACACCTTC
TRBV4-2	TRBJ2-5	once	TRBD2	CASSPSGTLQETQYF	TGTGCCAGCAGTCCTAGCGGGACGCTCCAAGAGACCCAGTACTTC
TRBV15	TRBJ1-2	NA	NA	CATSRQGSYGYTF	TGTGCCACCAGCAGGCAAGGAAGCTATGGCTACACCTTC
TRBV11-2	TRBJ1-1	few	NA	CASSLRWGLTALNTEAFF	TGTGCCAGCAGTTTAAGATGGGGATTGACAGCGTTGAACACTGAAGCTTTCTTT
TRBV11-1	TRBJ1-1	few	NA	CASSLGRNTEAFF	TGTGCCAGCAGCTTAGGAAGGAACACTGAAGCTTTCTTT
TRBV15	TRBJ2-1	NA	TRBD2	CATSRDLGTSVVGEQFF	TGTGCCACCAGCAGAGATCTGGGGACTAGCGTCGTAGGTGAGCAGTTCTTC
TRBV6-5	TRBJ2-7	NA	NA	CASSLDAVVYEQYF	TGTGCCAGCAGTTTAGACGCCGTAGTCTACGAGCAGTACTTC
TRBV5-4	TRBJ2-2	NA	TRBD1	CASIDRVTGELFF	TGTGCCAGCATTGACAGGGTCACCGGGGAGCTGTTTTTT
TRBV13	TRBJ2-7	NA	NA	CASSGQYF	TGTGCCAGCAGCGGGCAGTACTTC
TRBV29-1	TRBJ1-1	NA	NA	CSVRGGGVTEAFF	TGCAGCGTTAGGGGTGGAGGGGTCACTGAAGCTTTCTTT
TRBV6-1	TRBJ2-7	NA	TRBD1	CASILDRETYEQYF	TGTGCCAGCATTTTAGACAGGGAGACCTACGAGCAGTACTTC
TRBV13	TRBJ1-4	NA	NA	CASSPRLFF	TGTGCCAGCTCCCCACGACTGTTTTTT
TRBV7-2	TRBJ1-1	NA	NA	CASSLFWGTEAFF	TGTGCCAGCAGCTTATTTTGGGGTACTGAAGCTTTCTTT
TRBV29-1	TRBJ2-3	NA	NA	CSVGWGRTDTQYF	TGCAGCGTTGGATGGGGGCGCACAGATACGCAGTATTTT
TRBV6-5	TRBJ2-5	NA	TRBD2	CASRGVAGEETQYF	TGTGCCAGCAGGGGGGTAGCGGGAGAAGAGACCCAGTACTTC
TRBV9	TRBJ1-5	NA	NA	CASSTWGDQPQHF	TGTGCCAGCAGCACCTGGGGAGATCAGCCCCAGCATTTT
TRBV2	TRBJ1-1	few	NA	CASSRYGNTEAFF	TGTGCCAGCAGTCGGTATGGGAACACTGAAGCTTTCTTT
TRBV4-1	TRBJ1-5	NA	TRBD1	CASSPDRGSQPQHF	TGCGCCAGCAGCCCGGACAGGGGGAGTCAGCCCCAGCATTTT
TRBV2	TRBJ1-1	NA	NA	CASSVGAGTEAFF	TGTGCCAGCAGTGTTGGGGCGGGCACTGAAGCTTTCTTT
TRBV9	TRBJ1-6	many	TRBD1	CASSVEGAPNSPLHF	TGTGCCAGCAGCGTAGAGGGGGCGCCGAATTCACCCCTCCACTTT
TRBV10-3	TRBJ2-7	many	NA	CAISGTRGASSYEQYF	TGTGCCATCAGTGGGACTCGGGGGGCATCATCCTACGAGCAGTACTTC
TRBV30	TRBJ1-1	NA	NA	CAWSVGPDNTEAFF	TGTGCCTGGAGTGTAGGGCCAGACAACACTGAAGCTTTCTTT
TRBV5-6	TRBJ2-1	NA	NA	CASSPPSGTHNNEQFF	TGTGCCAGCAGTCCCCCCAGCGGAACACACAACAATGAGCAGTTCTTC
TRBV6-6	TRBJ1-1	few	TRBD1	CASSYEGGGLEAFF	TGTGCCAGCAGTTACGAGGGAGGGGGCCTTGAAGCTTTCTTT
TRBV27	TRBJ1-5	NA	NA	CASSLSYNQPQHF	TGTGCCAGCAGTTTAAGCTACAATCAGCCCCAGCATTTT
TRBV13	TRBJ1-6	few	NA	CASSLGAGLNSPLHF	TGTGCCAGCAGCTTAGGGGCAGGTCTTAATTCACCCCTCCACTTT
TRBV19	TRBJ2-4	NA	TRBD1	CASSIEGTQGDIQYF	TGTGCCAGTAGTATAGAAGGGACCCAGGGGGACATTCAGTACTTC